Below are 14 T cell receptor beta chains sequenced from a single sample in a study of CD8+ T cells in alopecia areata. Extracted RNA was reverse transcribed, and the resulting cDNA served as sequencing template. Clones were read by immunoSEQ multiplex PCR, and TCRdb kept only the in-frame ones, dropping some. The sample lists 75,000 to 100,000 clones, about two thirds seen once, with 17% in the top ten. Treatment in this sample: oral pan-JAK inhibitor, 5-10 mg twice daily. The sequences come from CD8+ T cells sorted from blood, collected between weeks 43 and 45, from a patient treated with tofacitinib. Source of these receptors: a human donor with alopecia areata.

The gene calls are TRBV5-6 and TRBJ1-3; a possible D gene is TRBD1 (5 bases). V lost 5 bases and J lost 0, with 15 bases in between. Germline-derived CDR1 and CDR2 are SGHDT and YYEEEE. The CDR3 consists of 16 residues. CDR3 residues: CASSYLTATSGNTIYF. The DNA of the CDR3 is TGTGCCAGCAGTTATTTGACAGCGACCTCTGGAAACACCATATATTTT.

The chain uses TRBV27 and TRBJ2-7; TRBD1 matches at 9 bases. The germline gives CDR1 MNHEY, CDR2 SMNVEV (reference sequence). This CDR3 has 15 residues. The V segment lost 2 bases and the J segment 3 bases; nucleotides outside the gene matches: 5. This CDR3 is CASSLPGQGFYEQYF. The CDR3 coding sequence is TGTGCCAGCAGTTTACCAGGACAGGGGTTCTACGAGCAGTACTTC.

Comments on this clone: At one end, the junction sequence differs from germline, possibly due to a read error. V is TRBV27 and J is TRBJ1-1; the D gene is possibly TRBD1 (5 bases). CDR1 is MNHEY and CDR2 is SMNVEV in the germline V gene (reference sequence). This CDR3 region has 20 residues. CDR3 loop: CASILKGRVGGRVLNTEAFF. CDR3 coding DNA: TGTGCCAGCATTTTAAAGGGTCGGGTCGGGGGTCGGGTTTTGAACACTGAAGCTTTCTTT.

This chain uses TRBV29-1 with TRBJ2-3; 9 positions agree with TRBD2. CDR1 and CDR2 (germline): SQVTM, ANQGSEA. With 5 bases clipped from V and 5 bases from J, the junction kept 8 bases outside the gene matches. This CDR3 region has 14 residues. CDR3 in DNA: TGCAGCGTTCTGGGCGGGGGGGCGAGAGATACGCAGTATTTT. Translated: CSVLGGGARDTQYF.

J is TRBJ2-1 and V is TRBV4-3, with TRBD2 identical over 11 bases. Germline-derived CDR1 and CDR2 are LGHNA and YSLEER. The CDR3 is 16 residues long. The V gene end was trimmed by 1 base and the J gene end by 4 bases; junction bases not matched to a gene: 3. As DNA, the CDR3 is TGCGCCAGCAGCCAAGTTAGCGGGGGGGATTACAATGAGCAGTTCTTC. This translates into CASSQVSGGDYNEQFF.

This clone has a single count. The CDR3, as DNA: TGCGCCAGCAGCCAAGAACATGGCGCGACTAGATTCACAGATACGCAGTATTTT. Residues: CASSQEHGATRFTDTQYF. This rearrangement joins TRBV4-3 to TRBJ2-3; D is perhaps TRBD2 (6 bases). CDR1 and CDR2 from the germline V gene are LGHNA and YSLEER. Trimming shortened V by 0 bases and J by 2 bases, and 18 bases separated the two germline ends. The CDR3 has 18 amino acids.

This clone was detected a few times. CDR3 coding DNA: TGTGCCAGTAGTATAGCAGGGAGCCTAAGAACTGAAGCTTTCTTT. It codes for CASSIAGSLRTEAFF. V usage is TRBV19 and J usage is TRBJ1-1, with D perhaps TRBD1 (5 bases). Between the trimmed V and J ends, which lost 1 base and 5 bases, there was a span of 14 bases. This CDR3 spans 15 amino acids. Germline V gives CDR1 LNHDA, CDR2 SQIVND (reference sequence).

The table lists this clone with a few counts. The chain is built from TRBV27 and TRBJ1-6; D might be TRBD1 (6 bases). The CDR3 is made up of 13 amino acids. The germline gives CDR1 MNHEY, CDR2 SMNVEV (reference sequence). V lost 6 bases and J lost 4, with 7 bases in between. The CDR3 is CASRGGYNSPLHF. The CDR3 DNA follows: TGTGCCAGCAGAGGGGGGTATAATTCACCCCTCCACTTT.

This clone was picked up a small number of times. The chain has TRBV27 and TRBJ1-2; 8 bases line up with TRBD1. Germline assignment: CDR1 MNHEY and CDR2 SMNVEV (reference sequence). CDR3 length: 13 residues. Germline trimming cut 3 bases from V and 8 bases from J; bases unmatched to any gene: 5. The CDR3 sequence: CASSFDRGGGYTF. Written as DNA, the CDR3 is TGTGCCAGCAGTTTTGACAGGGGCGGGGGCTACACCTTC.

CDR3 residues: CASSLSGRTEAFF. The CDR3 DNA sequence: TGTGCCAGCAGTTTATCTGGTCGCACTGAAGCTTTCTTT. The chain combines TRBV27 with TRBJ1-1; D unresolved. Trimming took off 0 bases at V and 4 bases at J, with 6 bases between the two ends. CDR3 length equals 13 residues. Germline V gene data show CDR1 as MNHEY and CDR2 as SMNVEV (reference sequence).

V gene TRBV7-3 combines with J gene TRBJ2-2; D remains unclear. Trimming left V 5 bases short and J 4 bases short, with 8 bases between. This CDR3 has 13 residues. Looked up from germline, CDR1 is SGHTA and CDR2 is FQGTGA. In DNA form, the CDR3 reads TGTGCCAGCAGCGCCTTTACCACCGGGGAGCTGTTTTTT. Translation gives CASSAFTTGELFF. Full variable domain (remainder filled in from reference TRBV7-3 and TRBJ2-2): GAGVSQTPSNKVTEKGKYVELRCDPISGHTALYWYRQSLGQGPEFLIYFQGTGAADDSGLPNDRFFAVRPEGSVSTLKIQRTERGDSAVYLCASSAFTTGELFFGEGSRLTVL.

V gene TRBV10-3 combines with J gene TRBJ2-7, with D tentatively TRBD2 (5 bases). V lost 7 bases, J lost 4 bases, and 20 bases lay in between. Germline V lookup: CDR1 ENHRY, CDR2 SYGVKD. This CDR3 region has 15 residues. The CDR3: CAITRREGSSYEQYF. CDR3 in DNA: TGTGCCATCACCCGACGAGAGGGTTCGAGTTACGAGCAGTACTTC.

This clone was recorded once. The gene calls are TRBV11-3 and TRBJ2-1; D is tentatively TRBD1 or TRBD2 (5 bases each). The V gene lost 3 bases and the J gene lost 4 bases, with 13 bases spanning the gap. The CDR3 extends over 15 amino acids. CDR1 and CDR2 (germline): SGHNT, YENEEA. CDR3 DNA sequence: TGTGCCAGCAGCTTGAGTCGGGGCCTTTACAATGAGCAGTTCTTC. Translated: CASSLSRGLYNEQFF.

The rearrangement links TRBV20-1 to TRBJ2-1; the D is unclear. With 6 bases removed from V and 6 bases from J, the gap between germline ends came to 9 bases. Germline lookup yields CDR1 DFQATT and CDR2 SNEGSKA (reference sequence). The CDR3 is 11 residues long. CDR3 protein: CSAPRSNEQFF. The CDR3 nucleotides are TGCAGTGCCCCAAGAAGCAATGAGCAGTTCTTC.